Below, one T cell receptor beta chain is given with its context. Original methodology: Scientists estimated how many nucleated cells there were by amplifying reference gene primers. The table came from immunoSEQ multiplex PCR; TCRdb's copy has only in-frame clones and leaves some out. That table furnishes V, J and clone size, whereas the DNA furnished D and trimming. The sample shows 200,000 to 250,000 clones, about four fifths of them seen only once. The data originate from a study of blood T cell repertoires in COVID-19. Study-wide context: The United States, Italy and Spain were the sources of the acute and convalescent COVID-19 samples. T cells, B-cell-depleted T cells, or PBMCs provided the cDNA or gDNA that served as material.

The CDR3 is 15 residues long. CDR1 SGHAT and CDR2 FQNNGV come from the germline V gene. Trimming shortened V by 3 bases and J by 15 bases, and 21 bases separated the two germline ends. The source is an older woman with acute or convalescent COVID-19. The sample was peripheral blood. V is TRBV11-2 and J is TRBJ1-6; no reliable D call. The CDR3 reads CASSLRSRTNSSLHF. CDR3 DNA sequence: TGTGCCAGCAGCTTGCGGAGTCGAACCAATTCGAGCCTCCACTTT.